The 6 T cell receptor beta chains reported below all come from one sample, sequenced in a study of shared clonotypes between healthy human individuals. The table came from immunoSEQ multiplex PCR; TCRdb's copy has only in-frame clones and leaves some out. Of some 2,500,000 clones listed, roughly 93% are singletons. Sequenced: naive CD4+ T cells from PBMCs. Subset denoted: CD45RA+ positively selected. These receptor sequences come from a man aged 18 to 29 in good health. Some clones in this sample may be carry-over from other donors' samples.

The chain has TRBV18 and TRBJ2-1; maybe TRBD2 (6 bases). CDR1 and CDR2 (germline): KGHSH, LQKENI. Trimming shortened V by 3 bases and J by 8 bases, and 17 bases separated the two germline ends. This CDR3 spans 15 amino acids. The CDR3 is CASSPMGRPGDEQFF. The CDR3 DNA is TGTGCCAGCTCACCGATGGGCCGTCCGGGGGATGAGCAGTTCTTC.

This clone turned up a few times. The chain recombines TRBV30 with TRBJ1-1; no definite D call. Trimming took off 4 bases at V and 4 bases at J, with 16 bases between the two ends. From germline, CDR1 is GTSNPN and CDR2 SVGIG (reference sequence). This CDR3 comprises 14 residues. CDR3 in amino acids: CAWTSRGGATEAFF. The DNA of the CDR3 is TGTGCCTGGACCTCCCGGGGTGGCGCCACTGAAGCTTTCTTT.

This chain connects TRBV5-1 to TRBJ2-1, with 8 bases aligning to TRBD1. Germline lookup yields CDR1 SGHRS and CDR2 YFSETQ. The CDR3 is 16 amino acids. The ends lost 4 bases at V and 4 bases at J; junction bases unmatched: 10. The CDR3 loop reads CASSPAGTGLYNEQFF. The DNA for the CDR3 is TGCGCCAGCAGCCCAGCAGGGACAGGACTATACAATGAGCAGTTCTTC.

The chain couples TRBV21-1 to TRBJ2-1; the D call of TRBD2 is as the table states it, not checked on the DNA. TRBV21-1 is tagged as a pseudogene. This CDR3 is built from 18 residues. CDR3 DNA sequence: TGTGCCAGCAGCACAAATCGCTCTGAGCGGGAGCGGTACAATGAGCAGTTCTTC. Translated: CASSTNRSERERYNEQFF.

This chain joins TRBV5-4 and TRBJ2-4, with TRBD1 matching over 8 bases. The germline V gene has CDR1 SGHNT and CDR2 YYREEE (reference sequence). This CDR3 spans 14 amino acids. V was pared by 7 bases and J by 5 bases, with 8 bases of the junction left unmatched. CDR3 nucleotides: TGTGCCAGCGGTAGGACAGGGTGGGAAAACATTCAGTACTTC. Its protein is CASGRTGWENIQYF. The whole variable domain, remainder taken from reference TRBV5-4 and TRBJ2-4, is ETGVTQSPTHLIKTRGQQVTLRCSSQSGHNTVSWYQQALGQGPQFIFQYYREEENGRGNFPPRFSGLQFPNYSSELNVNALELDDSALYLCASGRTGWENIQYFGAGTRLSVL.

V and J are TRBV27 and TRBJ2-3; 8 bases fit TRBD1. The junction had 16 bases not matched to a gene; V was cut back by 1 base and J by 4 bases. Germline CDR1 MNHEY, CDR2 SMNVEV (reference sequence). The CDR3 consists of 19 residues. The CDR3 DNA is TGTGCCAGCAGTTTATTCCACTTCGGGACAGGTCGGTCAGCAGATACGCAGTATTTT. Its translation: CASSLFHFGTGRSADTQYF.